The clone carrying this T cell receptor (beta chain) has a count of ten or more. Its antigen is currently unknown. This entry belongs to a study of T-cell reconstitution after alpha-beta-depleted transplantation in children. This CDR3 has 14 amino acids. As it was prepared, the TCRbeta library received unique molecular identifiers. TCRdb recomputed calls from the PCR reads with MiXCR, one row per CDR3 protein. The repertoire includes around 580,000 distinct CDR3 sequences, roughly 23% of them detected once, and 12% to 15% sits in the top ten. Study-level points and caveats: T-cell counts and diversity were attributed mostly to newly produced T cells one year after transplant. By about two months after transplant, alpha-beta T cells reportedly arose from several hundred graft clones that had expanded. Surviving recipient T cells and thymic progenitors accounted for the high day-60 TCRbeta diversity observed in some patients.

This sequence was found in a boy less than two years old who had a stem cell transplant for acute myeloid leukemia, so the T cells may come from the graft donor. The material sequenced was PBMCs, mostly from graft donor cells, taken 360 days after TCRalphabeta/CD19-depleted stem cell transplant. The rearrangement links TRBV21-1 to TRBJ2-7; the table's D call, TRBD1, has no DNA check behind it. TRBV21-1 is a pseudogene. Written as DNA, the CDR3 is TGTGCCAGCAGCGCCGGGGCCCCCCCATACGAGCAGTACGTC. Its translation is CASSAGAPPYEQYV.